This T cell receptor (beta chain) came from a study of technical replicates of blood from a handful of donors. CDR3 length equals 13 residues. Germline V gives CDR1 SGDLS, CDR2 YYNGEE. The trim removed 3 bases at V and 2 bases at J, leaving 2 bases unmatched. The assay was immunoSEQ multiplex PCR, and TCRdb's table has in-frame clones only and misses some. The repertoire includes approximately 50,000 clones, 94% of them detected once, and approximately 0.2% sits in the top ten. This clonotype was obtained from a human donor in good health. The specimen sequenced was T cells isolated from PBMCs. The gene calls are TRBV9 and TRBJ2-7; 7 nucleotides agree with TRBD1. CDR3 sequence reads: CASSATGAYEQYF. CDR3 coding DNA: TGTGCCAGCAGCGCCACAGGGGCCTACGAGCAGTACTTC.